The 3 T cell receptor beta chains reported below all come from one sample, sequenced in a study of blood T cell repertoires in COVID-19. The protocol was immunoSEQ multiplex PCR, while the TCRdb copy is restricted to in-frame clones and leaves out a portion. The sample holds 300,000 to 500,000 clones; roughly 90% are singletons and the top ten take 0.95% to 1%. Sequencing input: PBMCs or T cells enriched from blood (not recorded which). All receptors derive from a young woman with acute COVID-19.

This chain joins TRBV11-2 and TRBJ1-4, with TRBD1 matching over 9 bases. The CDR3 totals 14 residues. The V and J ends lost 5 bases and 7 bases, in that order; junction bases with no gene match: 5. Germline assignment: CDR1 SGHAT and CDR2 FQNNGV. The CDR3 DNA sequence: TGTGCCAGCAGCCCGACAGGGGGAAGTGAAAAACTGTTTTTT. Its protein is CASSPTGGSEKLFF.

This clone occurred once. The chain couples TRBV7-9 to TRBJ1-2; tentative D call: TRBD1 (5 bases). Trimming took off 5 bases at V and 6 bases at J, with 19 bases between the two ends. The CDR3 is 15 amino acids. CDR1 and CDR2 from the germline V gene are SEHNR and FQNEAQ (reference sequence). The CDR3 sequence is CASSRSPVTGDGYTF. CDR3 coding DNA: TGTGCCAGCAGCCGCTCCCCCGTTACAGGAGATGGCTACACCTTC.

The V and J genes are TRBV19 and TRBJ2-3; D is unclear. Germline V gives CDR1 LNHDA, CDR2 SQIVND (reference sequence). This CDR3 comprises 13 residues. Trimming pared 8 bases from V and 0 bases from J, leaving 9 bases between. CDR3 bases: TGTGCCAGTCGAGCCCCTAGCACAGATACGCAGTATTTT. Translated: CASRAPSTDTQYF.